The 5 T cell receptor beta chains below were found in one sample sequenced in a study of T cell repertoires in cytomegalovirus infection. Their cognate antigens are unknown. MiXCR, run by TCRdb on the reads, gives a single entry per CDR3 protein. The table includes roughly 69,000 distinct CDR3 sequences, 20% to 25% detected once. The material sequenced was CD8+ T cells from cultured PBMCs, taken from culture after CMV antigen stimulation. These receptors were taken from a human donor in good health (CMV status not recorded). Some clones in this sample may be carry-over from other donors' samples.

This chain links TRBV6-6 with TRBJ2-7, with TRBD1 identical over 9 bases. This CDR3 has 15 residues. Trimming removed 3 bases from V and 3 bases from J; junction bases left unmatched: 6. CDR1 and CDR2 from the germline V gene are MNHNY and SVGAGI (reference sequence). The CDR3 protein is CASSYGGTGSYEQYF. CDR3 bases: TGTGCCAGCAGTTATGGCGGGACAGGGAGCTACGAGCAGTACTTC.

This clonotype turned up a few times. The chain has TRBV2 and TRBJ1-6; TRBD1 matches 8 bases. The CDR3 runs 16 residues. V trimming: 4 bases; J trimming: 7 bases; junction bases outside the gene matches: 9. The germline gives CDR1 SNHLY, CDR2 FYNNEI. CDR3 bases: TGTGCCAGCAGTGGCCCGACAGGGGCGAAGAATTCACCCCTCCACTTT. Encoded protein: CASSGPTGAKNSPLHF. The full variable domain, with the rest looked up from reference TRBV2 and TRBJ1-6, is EPEVTQTPSHQVTQMGQEVILRCVPISNHLYFYWYRQILGQKVEFLVSFYNNEISEKSEIFDDQFSVERPDGSNFTLKIRSTKLEDSAMYFCASSGPTGAKNSPLHFGNGTRLTVT.

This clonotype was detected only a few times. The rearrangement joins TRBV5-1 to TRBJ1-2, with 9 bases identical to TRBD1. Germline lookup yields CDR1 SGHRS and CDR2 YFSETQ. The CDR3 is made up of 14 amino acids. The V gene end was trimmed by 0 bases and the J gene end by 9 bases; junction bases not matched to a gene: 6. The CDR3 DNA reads TGCGCCAGCAGCTTGGTCTCCGGGACAGGGAGCTACACCTTC. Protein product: CASSLVSGTGSYTF.

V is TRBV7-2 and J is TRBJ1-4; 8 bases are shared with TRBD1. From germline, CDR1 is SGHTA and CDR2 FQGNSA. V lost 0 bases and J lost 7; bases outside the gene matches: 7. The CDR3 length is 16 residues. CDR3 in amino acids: CASSLAGRGLSEKLFF. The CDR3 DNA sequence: TGTGCCAGCAGCTTAGCAGGCAGGGGGCTTAGTGAAAAACTGTTTTTT.

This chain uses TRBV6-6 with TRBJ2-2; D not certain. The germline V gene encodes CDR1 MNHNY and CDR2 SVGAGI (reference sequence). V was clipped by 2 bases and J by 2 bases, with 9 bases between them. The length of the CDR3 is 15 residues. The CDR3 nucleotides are TGTGCCAGCAGTTACAGGGTCGGCAACACCGGGGAGCTGTTTTTT. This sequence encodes CASSYRVGNTGELFF.